The clone carrying this T cell receptor beta chain has a handful of counts. Its target is unknown. It was one heparinised blood draw, averaging around 100 mL, that each donor gave. CD45RO/CCR7/CD25/CD127/CD95/CD27 separated CD4+ naive, central memory, regulatory and stem cell-like memory cells by sorting. Trimming removed 2 bases from V and 6 bases from J, with 3 bases in between. Per germline, CDR1 SGDLS and CDR2 YYNGEE. This CDR3 is 11 amino acids long. Every isolated RNA sample was fully reverse transcribed, so sequencing captured expressed TCRB transcripts. The data were produced by immunoSEQ multiplex PCR, yet TCRdb's version contains in-frame clones alone and is incomplete. The data contain roughly 220,000 clones, about a sixth of them singletons. The data derive from a study of beta chain features in type 1 diabetes. Overall study: Examined across all samples were over 85 million sorted cells. Findings of the study overall: Among patients, naive, central memory and Treg TCRB repertoires appeared more similar than among healthy donors. A moderate, significant TCRB CDR3 shortening appeared in type 1 diabetes across four CD4+ subsets.

This chain joins TRBV9 and TRBJ2-1; D is ambiguous. Sequenced input: naive CD4+ T cells from blood. This clonotype originated in a man under 40 with type 1 diabetes. The CDR3 protein is CASSVINEQFF. CDR3 nucleotides: TGTGCCAGCAGCGTTATCAATGAGCAGTTCTTC.